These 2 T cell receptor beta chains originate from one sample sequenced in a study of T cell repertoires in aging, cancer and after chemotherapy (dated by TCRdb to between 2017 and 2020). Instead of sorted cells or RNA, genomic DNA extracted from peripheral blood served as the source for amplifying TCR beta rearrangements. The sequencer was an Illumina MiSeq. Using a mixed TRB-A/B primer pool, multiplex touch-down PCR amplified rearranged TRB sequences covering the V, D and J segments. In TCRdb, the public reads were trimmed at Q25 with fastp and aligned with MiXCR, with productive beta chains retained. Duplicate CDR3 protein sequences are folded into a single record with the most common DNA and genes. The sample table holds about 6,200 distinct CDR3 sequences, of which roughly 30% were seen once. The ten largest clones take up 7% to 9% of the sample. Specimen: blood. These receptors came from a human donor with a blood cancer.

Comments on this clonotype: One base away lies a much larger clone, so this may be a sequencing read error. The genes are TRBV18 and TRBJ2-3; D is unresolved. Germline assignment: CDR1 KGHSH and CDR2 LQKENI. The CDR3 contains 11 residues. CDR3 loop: CASSPTDTKYF. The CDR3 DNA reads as TGTGCCAGCTCACCTACAGATACGAAGTATTTT.

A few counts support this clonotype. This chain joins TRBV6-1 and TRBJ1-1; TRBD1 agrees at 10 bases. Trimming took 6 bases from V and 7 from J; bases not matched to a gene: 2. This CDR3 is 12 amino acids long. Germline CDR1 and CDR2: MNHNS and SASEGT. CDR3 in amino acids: CASRWTGGEAFF. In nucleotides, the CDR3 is TGTGCCAGCAGATGGACAGGGGGTGAAGCTTTCTTT.